Presented here are 10 T cell receptor beta chains from one specimen sequenced in a study of blood T cell repertoires in COVID-19. Profiling relied on immunoSEQ multiplex PCR, and the TCRdb table lists in-frame clones only, not all of them. The sample shows around 370,000 clones, about 89% of them seen only once. Sequences were obtained from peripheral blood. These receptors came from a woman aged 45 to 65 with COVID-19, enrolled during active disease.

The chain uses TRBV5-1 and TRBJ2-7; 11 positions agree with TRBD2. The CDR3 extends over 16 amino acids. Losses at the gene ends were 1 base for V and 1 base for J; bases not matched to a gene: 4. Germline V lookup: CDR1 SGHRS, CDR2 YFSETQ. The CDR3, as DNA: TGCGCCAGCAGCTTGTCTGGGACTAGCGGTTCCTACGAGCAGTACTTC. Translation gives CASSLSGTSGSYEQYF.

This clone was picked up one time. The chain couples TRBV5-4 to TRBJ2-7; tentatively, D is TRBD2 (6 bases). V gave up 4 bases and J gave up 1 base, with 18 bases separating them. Germline values: CDR1 SGHNT, CDR2 YYREEE (reference sequence). CDR3 size: 16 residues. The CDR3 spells CASSRRGAQSSYEQYF. CDR3 bases: TGTGCCAGCAGCAGGAGGGGAGCGCAGTCTTCCTACGAGCAGTACTTC.

The chain carries TRBV3-1 (or the pseudogene TRBV3-2) and TRBJ1-2, with TRBD1 matching over 7 bases. This CDR3 has 13 amino acids. Germline CDR1 and CDR2: LGHDT and YNNKEL (reference sequence). V lost 6 bases and J lost 9; bases outside the gene matches: 10. CDR3 sequence: CASRPGTVPSYTF. As DNA, the CDR3 is TGTGCCAGCAGACCGGGGACAGTACCGAGCTACACCTTC.

This clone has a count of ten or more. This CDR3 is also generated by other DNA sequences in the sample. The J gene is TRBJ1-3, the V gene TRBV18, with 7 bases fitting TRBD1. The CDR3 runs to 14 residues. Germline values: CDR1 KGHSH, CDR2 LQKENI. V shed 3 bases and J 4 bases; nucleotides not matched to a gene: 3. The CDR3 bases are TGTGCCAGCTCACCTGGGACAGTCGGAAACACCATATATTTT. It yields the protein CASSPGTVGNTIYF.

The chain couples TRBV13 to TRBJ2-2; TRBD2 matches 8 bases. The length of the CDR3 is 16 residues. Germline values: CDR1 PRHDT, CDR2 FYEKMQ (reference sequence). Trimming removed 5 bases from V and 7 bases from J; junction bases left unmatched: 12. The CDR3 DNA reads as TGTGCCAGCAGCGCCCGCCCAGCGGGAGTGGTCGGGGAGCTGTTTTTT. Translated, it gives CASSARPAGVVGELFF.

A single count supports this clone. V usage is TRBV30 and J usage is TRBJ2-5; tentatively, D is TRBD2 (6 bases). Germline CDR1 reads GTSNPN; CDR2 reads SVGIG (reference sequence). The V gene lost 0 bases and the J gene lost 5 bases, with 13 bases spanning the gap. The CDR3 has 14 amino acids. CDR3 amino acids: CAWSVGLAPETQYF. The CDR3 region has the DNA TGTGCCTGGAGTGTAGGTCTAGCGCCCGAGACCCAGTACTTC.

Concerning this clone itself: One end of the junction varies from germline; a read error may be responsible. This chain links TRBV7-7 with TRBJ2-3; TRBD2 agrees at 11 bases. CDR1 and CDR2 (germline): SSHAT, FNYEAQ (reference sequence). This CDR3 spans 15 amino acids. The CDR3 nucleotides are TGTGCTAGCAGCTCCGGACTAGCGGGCGGGGATACGCAGTATTTT. It translates to CASSSGLAGGDTQYF.

The gene calls are TRBV6-5 and TRBJ2-7; a possible D gene is TRBD1 (6 bases). Germline CDR1 reads MNHEY; CDR2 reads SVGAGI. The CDR3 contains 15 residues. Trimming removed 2 bases from V and 0 bases from J, with 11 bases in between. The CDR3 nucleotides are TGTGCCAGCAGTTACCGCAGGGACAACTCCTACGAGCAGTACTTC. Its protein is CASSYRRDNSYEQYF.

The genes are TRBV6-2 or TRBV6-3 and TRBJ2-7; TRBD1 aligns across 12 bases. Germline V gives CDR1 MNHEY, CDR2 SVGEGT. With V trimmed by 0 bases and J by 5 bases, 11 bases remained unmatched. The length of the CDR3 is 18 residues. CDR3 DNA sequence: TGTGCCAGCAGTTACTCGAAGGTTCGGGACAGGGGGCTCAACGAGCAGTACTTC. It translates to CASSYSKVRDRGLNEQYF.

V and J are TRBV19 and TRBJ2-1, with D unclear. The CDR3 totals 12 residues. V was trimmed by 10 bases and J by 6 bases, leaving 13 bases between them. Germline assignment: CDR1 LNHDA and CDR2 SQIVND (reference sequence). The CDR3 DNA follows: TGTGCCACCTCACTAAGGTTCAATGAGCAGTTCTTC. Encoded protein: CATSLRFNEQFF. Combining the CDR3 with reference TRBV19 and TRBJ2-1 gives the whole variable domain DGGITQSPKYLFRKEGQNVTLSCEQNLNHDAMYWYRQDPGQGLRLIYYSQIVNDFQKGDIAEGYSVSREKKESFPLTVTSAQKNPTAFYLCATSLRFNEQFFGPGTRLTVL.